A single T cell receptor (beta chain) is shown here with its context. This specimen belongs to a study of shared clonotypes between healthy human individuals. For the study at large: The people who gave samples were a couple of women and a few men aged 18 to 49.

Naive-designated CD8 cells lacked CD45RO, were positively enriched for CCR7, and omitted terminally differentiated effector memory CD45RA+ cells. Generated by immunoSEQ multiplex PCR, the TCRdb table keeps only in-frame clones and is missing some. The sample lists about 2.1 million clones, around 93% occurring once. Germline CDR1 reads GTSNPN; CDR2 reads SVGIG (reference sequence). This CDR3 comprises 15 residues. Trimming took 0 bases from V and 5 from J, leaving 13 bases between them. The source is a man younger than 35 in good health. Some clones in this sample may be carry-over from other donors' samples. The specimen was naive CD8+ T cells from PBMCs. The chain combines TRBV30 with TRBJ2-2, with D unresolved. CDR3 in amino acids: CAWSVELSATGELFF. As DNA, the CDR3 is TGTGCCTGGAGTGTAGAGTTGAGTGCGACCGGGGAGCTGTTTTTT.